The next 19 T cell receptor beta chains were all read from a single sample in a study of cytomegalovirus exposure and HLA in healthy donors. Use of 60 Vbeta and 13 Jbeta primers characterized the PCR. Repertoires were generated with immunoSEQ multiplex PCR, while TCRdb's copy carries only in-frame clones and drops some. This sample's table reports 65,000 to 90,000 clones. Material for sequencing was PBMCs. These receptors originate from a female donor in good health and CMV-seropositive.

V is TRBV9 and J is TRBJ1-3, with TRBD1 identical over 9 bases. Germline CDR1 SGDLS, CDR2 YYNGEE. Trimming removed 2 bases from V and 0 bases from J; junction bases left unmatched: 9. CDR3 size: 18 residues. CDR3: CASSVTGGGSLSGNTIYF. The CDR3 DNA reads as TGTGCCAGCAGCGTGACAGGGGGAGGATCTCTCTCTGGAAACACCATATATTTT.

The V call is TRBV9, the J call TRBJ2-1, with D perhaps matching TRBD2 (7 bases). CDR3 length: 16 amino acids. Trimming stripped 3 bases from V and 2 bases from J, with 15 bases between. CDR1 SGDLS and CDR2 YYNGEE come from the germline V gene. CDR3 nucleotide sequence: TGTGCCAGCAGCGCTGGGGGGGCCGGGACCTACAATGAGCAGTTCTTC. This translates into CASSAGGAGTYNEQFF.

The rearrangement joins TRBV28 to TRBJ2-7; the D is unclear. The CDR3 extends over 16 amino acids. Germline CDR1 MDHEN, CDR2 SYDVKM. V was pared by 6 bases and J by 3 bases, with 21 bases between. The CDR3 nucleotides are TGTGCCAGCAGCCCGAGGTCGGAAAACGTGATCTACGAGCAGTACTTC. Translation: CASSPRSENVIYEQYF.

This chain uses TRBV9 with TRBJ2-5; weak D call: TRBD1 (6 bases). The length of the CDR3 is 13 residues. V lost 4 bases and J 2 bases, leaving 9 bases between the germline ends. Germline assignment: CDR1 SGDLS and CDR2 YYNGEE. The CDR3 region has the DNA TGTGCCAGCAGCCTGGACAGTCAAGAGACCCAGTACTTC. It translates to CASSLDSQETQYF.

The chain has TRBV6-5 and TRBJ1-1; D might be TRBD1 (5 bases). The CDR3 loop spans 14 amino acids. CDR1 and CDR2 from the germline V gene are MNHEY and SVGAGI. The V end lost 2 bases, the J end lost 5 bases, and 12 bases lay between the germline ends. This CDR3 reads CASSYGKGRTEAFF. The CDR3 coding sequence is TGTGCCAGCAGTTACGGTAAGGGGCGGACTGAAGCTTTCTTT.

CDR3 in DNA: TGTGCCAGCTCACCAATGGGGGGGGATCAGCCCCAGCATTTT. Protein: CASSPMGGDQPQHF. The rearrangement joins TRBV18 to TRBJ1-5; possibly TRBD1 for D (5 bases). Germline CDR1 is KGHSH and CDR2 is LQKENI. The CDR3 is 14 amino acids. Trimming left V 2 bases short and J 5 bases short, with 10 bases between.

The genes are TRBV18 and TRBJ1-2; TRBD1 matches at 8 bases. The CDR3 has 14 residues. The J segment lost 1 base and the V segment lost 6 bases, leaving 4 bases of the junction unmatched. The germline gives CDR1 KGHSH, CDR2 LQKENI. The CDR3 region is CASSPTGDNYGYTF. The CDR3 DNA follows: TGTGCCAGCTCCCCGACAGGGGATAACTATGGCTACACCTTC.

This chain connects TRBV29-1 to TRBJ1-1, with 8 positions matching TRBD1. Unmatched junction bases numbered 11, after V lost 4 bases and J lost 10 bases. The CDR3 runs to 13 residues. Germline CDR1 SQVTM, CDR2 ANQGSEA. This CDR3 is CSVGDLTGVAAFF. CDR3 coding DNA: TGCAGCGTTGGGGACTTGACAGGGGTAGCAGCTTTCTTT.

This chain connects TRBV18 to TRBJ2-7; a weak D match, TRBD1 (5 bases). Germline CDR1 and CDR2: KGHSH and LQKENI. V lost 1 base and J 3 bases, leaving 13 bases between the germline ends. There are 15 residues in the CDR3. As DNA, the CDR3 is TGTGCCAGCTCACCACGGACGGACACTCTCTACGAGCAGTACTTC. It translates to CASSPRTDTLYEQYF.

The chain carries TRBV7-9 and TRBJ2-7; 8 bases agree with TRBD1. The CDR3 totals 15 residues. With V trimmed by 5 bases and J by 2 bases, 8 bases remained unmatched. Germline lookup yields CDR1 SEHNR and CDR2 FQNEAQ (reference sequence). CDR3 DNA: TGTGCCAGCAGCCCCCGGACAGGGAGCCCCTACGAGCAGTACTTC. Translated, it gives CASSPRTGSPYEQYF. The full variable domain, rest sourced from reference TRBV7-9 and TRBJ2-7, is DTGVSQNPRHKITKRGQNVTFRCDPISEHNRLYWYRQTLGQGPEFLTYFQNEAQLEKSRLLSDRFSAERPKGSFSTLEIQRTEQGDSAMYLCASSPRTGSPYEQYFGPGTRLTVT.

This chain links TRBV6-5 with TRBJ1-1; D is ambiguous. This CDR3 comprises 11 residues. Germline V gene sequence: CDR1 MNHEY, CDR2 SVGAGI. The germline V and J ends were trimmed by 6 bases and 9 bases, with 11 bases remaining between them. CDR3 region: CASRGPNKAFF. CDR3 in DNA: TGTGCCAGCAGGGGCCCGAATAAAGCTTTCTTT.

V gene TRBV5-4 combines with J gene TRBJ2-2; D unclear. Germline lookup yields CDR1 SGHNT and CDR2 YYREEE (reference sequence). The CDR3 has 15 amino acids. The germline V and J ends were trimmed by 5 bases and 2 bases, with 13 bases remaining between them. The CDR3 protein is CASSPPLNNTGELFF. CDR3 sequence (DNA): TGTGCCAGCAGTCCCCCCCTAAATAACACCGGGGAGCTGTTTTTT.

The V gene is TRBV6-5, the J gene TRBJ1-3; a weak D match, TRBD1 (6 bases). V was clipped by 8 bases and J by 3 bases, with 11 bases between them. CDR3 size: 13 residues. CDR1 is MNHEY, CDR2 SVGAGI, per germline. CDR3 DNA sequence: TGTGCCAGCGCTGCAGGGGTTGGAAACACCATATATTTT. Its translation is CASAAGVGNTIYF.

V gene TRBV6-5 combines with J gene TRBJ1-5; TRBD1 aligns across 8 bases. This CDR3 is 14 amino acids long. Germline trimming cut 5 bases from V and 7 bases from J; bases unmatched to any gene: 7. Germline V gives CDR1 MNHEY, CDR2 SVGAGI. CDR3 residues: CASSRSGGGQPQHF. The DNA of the CDR3 is TGTGCCAGCAGTCGTTCAGGGGGCGGACAGCCCCAGCATTTT.

J is TRBJ2-1 and V is TRBV28; the D is unclear. In germline, CDR1 is MDHEN, CDR2 SYDVKM. This CDR3 has 12 residues. V shed 4 bases and J shed 5 bases, with 6 bases lying between them. Here the CDR3 reads CASSWANNEQFF. The CDR3, as DNA: TGTGCCAGCAGTTGGGCAAACAATGAGCAGTTCTTC.

The chain is built from TRBV30 and TRBJ2-7; no clear D gene. The CDR3 consists of 12 residues. V was pared by 3 bases and J by 4 bases, with 10 bases between. Per germline, CDR1 GTSNPN and CDR2 SVGIG (reference sequence). The CDR3, as DNA: TGTGCCTGGAGCGTAGTAGAGTACGAGCAGTACTTC. Amino acid sequence: CAWSVVEYEQYF.

This chain joins TRBV19 and TRBJ2-1; perhaps TRBD2 as D (6 bases). The CDR3 extends over 16 amino acids. Germline V gene sequence: CDR1 LNHDA, CDR2 SQIVND (reference sequence). V was trimmed by 3 bases and J by 7 bases, leaving 19 bases between them. The CDR3 DNA is TGTGCCAGTAGTATCCCCCGGGAGACCTCGGGTAATGAGCAGTTCTTC. It codes for CASSIPRETSGNEQFF.

CDR3 DNA sequence: TGTGCCTGGACACAGCCGAACACCGGGGAGCTGTTTTTT. It specifies CAWTQPNTGELFF. The gene calls are TRBV30 and TRBJ2-2; D call uncertain. In germline, CDR1 is GTSNPN, CDR2 SVGIG (reference sequence). The CDR3 length is 13 residues. V lost 4 bases, J lost 0 bases, and 6 bases lay in between.

V is TRBV5-1 and J is TRBJ2-7, with 12 bases matching TRBD2. Per germline, CDR1 SGHRS and CDR2 YFSETQ. CDR3 length equals 15 residues. Unmatched junction bases numbered 6, after V lost 4 bases and J lost 4 bases. As DNA, the CDR3 is TGCGCCAGCAGCGTCGCCGGGACTAGCGGGTACGAGCAGTACTTC. Protein sequence: CASSVAGTSGYEQYF.